The next 4 T cell receptor beta chains were all read from a single sample in a study of Ad26.COV2.S vaccination and SARS-CoV-2 variants. As for treatment: about 20 received Ad26.COV2.S at low or high dose, single or two shots; several received placebo; per-sample allocation not given. Day 63 following the first vaccine or placebo injection was when the samples were taken. The repertoire was sequenced with immunoSEQ multiplex PCR; TCRdb's copy has only in-frame clones and lacks some. This table holds fewer than 400,000 clones, under 90% found once. Source: peripheral blood, taken in a trial of Ad26.COV2.S vaccine versus placebo. The receptors here all came from a person aged 18-65 years who received the Ad26.COV2.S COVID-19 vaccine or a placebo.

The chain combines TRBV28 with TRBJ1-5; perhaps TRBD1 as D (5 bases). CDR3 length: 17 residues. Trimming cost V 2 bases and J 3 bases, with 17 bases left between them. Germline-derived CDR1 and CDR2 are MDHEN and SYDVKM. DNA of the CDR3: TGTGCCAGCAGTTTACCCTCCGGGACCGGGATCAATCAGCCCCAGCATTTT. Amino acids: CASSLPSGTGINQPQHF. The variable domain in full, with the rest retrieved from reference TRBV28 and TRBJ1-5, is DVKVTQSSRYLVKRTGEKVFLECVQDMDHENMFWYRQDPGLGLRLIYFSYDVKMKEKGDIPEGYSVSREKKERFSLILESASTNQTSMYLCASSLPSGTGINQPQHFGDGTRLSIL.

The gene calls are TRBV3-1 (or the pseudogene TRBV3-2) and TRBJ1-2; D gene ambiguous. V was clipped by 0 bases and J by 2 bases, with 7 bases between them. The CDR3 extends over 14 amino acids. CDR1 and CDR2 (germline): LGHDT, YNNKEL (reference sequence). The CDR3 here is CASSQDRWNYGYTF. CDR3 DNA: TGTGCCAGCAGCCAAGATCGGTGGAACTATGGCTACACCTTC.

The chain recombines TRBV7-9 with TRBJ1-4, with D perhaps TRBD1 (5 bases). V dropped 5 bases and J dropped 8 bases, with 18 bases sitting between them. Germline assignment: CDR1 SEHNR and CDR2 FQNEAQ (reference sequence). The CDR3 has 15 amino acids. Here the CDR3 reads CASSPVAAGDEKLFF. In DNA form, the CDR3 reads TGTGCCAGCAGCCCTGTCGCGGCGGGGGACGAAAAACTGTTTTTT.

The V and J genes are TRBV7-9 and TRBJ2-2; 9 nucleotides agree with TRBD1. The CDR3 runs 15 residues. The junction had 5 bases not matched to a gene; V was cut back by 4 bases and J by 5 bases. From germline, CDR1 is SEHNR and CDR2 FQNEAQ (reference sequence). The CDR3 spells CASSSTGGRTGELFF. The CDR3 DNA is TGTGCCAGCAGCTCTACAGGGGGCCGGACCGGGGAGCTGTTTTTT.